This T cell receptor (beta chain) was found in a study of T cell responses to AZD1222 COVID-19 vaccine (dated by TCRdb to the early 2020s). About the study as a whole: AZD1222 recipients with second doses at about 4 weeks or about 12 weeks were pooled, because spike-specific TCR depth and breadth did not differ between schedules. TCR sequencing covered 230 to 250 trial participants: around 210 given two doses of AZD1222 and about 26 given two doses of MenACWY control vaccine. Trial participants were enrolled by age into subgroups of 18-55, 56-69 and 70-plus years, and around 140, 26 and 57 TCR-sequenced participants, respectively, were included in these subgroups.

The research as a whole found: Most participants were white British and females outnumbered males, and the authors suggested that clonal diversity may have been underestimated. After two AZD1222 doses, both the breadth and the depth of spike-specific TCRs were significantly higher than at day 0 and than in MenACWY recipients. Conclusions about previously exposed vaccinees were limited because only 5 or 6 AZD1222 recipients were SARS-CoV-2 seropositive at baseline. Nearly half of unique spike-specific TCRs reportedly recognized epitopes outside regions mutated in the B.1.351 and B.1.1.7 variants. Because no day 14 peak-response samples were available, the repertoires could be characterized only after the peak T cell response. In the small 56-69-year group, the increase in depth fell short of significance, most likely because of low power. CD4 TCRs associated with the vaccine covered the entire spike protein, and the dominant responses were in regions 160-218 and 743-854.

The CDR3 regions of human TCRbeta chains were analyzed by immunosequencing. Turning to the authors' computational methods: Repertoire TCRs were checked for matches against a reference library of SARS-CoV-2-specific TCRs that had been generated using the MIRA antigen-specificity platform. Breadth was defined as the fraction of unique TCRs that were SARS-CoV-2-associated, and depth was defined as the fraction of total T cells that were SARS-CoV-2-associated. Using the MIRA data, each spike-specific TCR was assigned both to the spike region to which the TCR was reactive and to a CD4 or CD8 class. Log10-transformed breadth and depth values were compared by one-way ANOVA with Sidak's multiple comparisons tests. Drawn from immuneACCESS, this table holds only the in-frame rearrangements with V and J called that TCRdb kept. Clones are partly lost; checked studies trace under half to an unresolved V gene and leave the rest unexplained. V, J and clone size derive from that table, while D and trimming were established from the DNA sequence. The sample table shows 100,000 or so clones, and 88% are seen once. The ten largest clones capture about 2.5% of the sample.

Taken with the paper, the label for time point translates to: baseline before first vaccination. The vaccinee samples were drawn from two UK trials, COV001 and COV002, one of which was a single-blind randomized controlled phase 2/3 trial testing AZD1222 (ChAdOx1 nCoV-19) in healthy adults. For TCRbeta chain sequencing, PBMC samples were collected from trial participants at day 0 and at day 28 after the second dose. The V and J ends are trimmed by 0 bases and 3 bases, leaving 9 bases between them. The cysteine opens and the phenylalanine closes a CDR3 of 15 amino acids. The only DNA kept is the CDR3, 45 bases in frame from the first base. The germline V gene supplies CDR1 MNHNS and CDR2 SASEGT. Notes on this clone: Its antigen is currently not known. Base-call qualities are not available, and no considerably larger clone is one nucleotide away.

This clonotype was sampled from an adult in good health. Material: peripheral blood, obtained on day 0 of AZD1222 vaccination. Recombination connected TRBV6-1 to TRBJ2-1; there is no confident call for the D gene. The encoded CDR3 is CASSEAGQRYNEQFF. The DNA is TGTGCCAGCAGTGAAGCTGGCCAGCGCTACAATGAGCAGTTCTTC.